The source of this T cell receptor beta chain is a study of beta chain features in type 1 diabetes. Isolated RNA was reverse transcribed in full, so expressed TCRB transcripts were sequenced. Sequencing used immunoSEQ multiplex PCR; TCRdb keeps in-frame clones, though not all of them. This table has under 250,000 clones, roughly 14% appearing once. General study points: In type 1 diabetes patients, VDJ junctions had fewer insertions; deletions at these junctions were more frequent. Possibly, sequencing cDNA over-represented cells that had high TCR expression levels.

This CDR3 is built from 14 residues. Germline lookup yields CDR1 MNHEY and CDR2 SVGAGI. V lost 6 bases to trimming and J lost 17 bases, with 23 bases between them. Comment on this clone: Its antigen is as yet unknown.

V and J are TRBV6-5 and TRBJ1-6; D is perhaps TRBD1 (6 bases). Sequenced input: naive CD4+ T cells from blood. This clonotype was obtained from a middle-aged woman in good health. CDR3 loop: CASSPDRISHRIHF. CDR3 sequence (DNA): TGTGCCAGCAGCCCTGACAGGATAAGTCACCGAATCCACTTT.